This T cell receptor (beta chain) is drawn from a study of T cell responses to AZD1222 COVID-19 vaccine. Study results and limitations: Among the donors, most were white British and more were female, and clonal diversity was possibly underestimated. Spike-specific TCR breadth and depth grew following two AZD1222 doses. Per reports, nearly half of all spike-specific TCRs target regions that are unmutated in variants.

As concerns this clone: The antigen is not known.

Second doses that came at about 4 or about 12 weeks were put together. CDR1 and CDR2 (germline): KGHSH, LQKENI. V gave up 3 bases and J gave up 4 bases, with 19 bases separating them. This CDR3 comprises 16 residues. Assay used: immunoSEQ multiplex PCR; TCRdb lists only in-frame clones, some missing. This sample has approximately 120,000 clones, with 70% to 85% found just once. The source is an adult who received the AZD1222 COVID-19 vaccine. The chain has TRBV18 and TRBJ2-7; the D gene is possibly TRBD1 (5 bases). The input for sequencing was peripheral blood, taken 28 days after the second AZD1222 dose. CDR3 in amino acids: CASSPPDRAGQYEQYF. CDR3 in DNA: TGTGCCAGCTCACCTCCCGACCGAGCCGGACAATACGAGCAGTACTTC.